This TCR beta chain is drawn from a study of glioma-infiltrating T cells after dendritic cell vaccination. A word on this clone: Its antigen is as yet unknown.

Study-level points and caveats: Estimated pretreatment TIL content predicted outcome after dendritic cell vaccination. The cohort had few patients with full blood and tumor sets.

TCRdb's table, derived via immunoSEQ multiplex PCR, lists solely in-frame clones and lacks some. The table lists more than 85,000 clones, more than 70% of them singletons, with under 3% in the top ten. Germline V gene sequence: CDR1 SGHVS, CDR2 FNYEAQ. Losses at the gene ends were 4 bases for V and 0 bases for J; bases not matched to a gene: 4. CDR3 length: 15 residues. All glioblastoma patients lacked an isocitrate dehydrogenase mutation. The sequenced sample was blood, obtained before dendritic cell vaccination. The sequence was obtained from a human donor with glioblastoma. The chain carries TRBV7-6 and TRBJ1-1, with TRBD1 matching 8 bases. The DNA for the CDR3 is TGTGCCAGCAGCTCGCCAGGGGGCATGAACACTGAAGCTTTCTTT. It specifies CASSSPGGMNTEAFF.